The next 9 T cell receptor beta chains were all read from a single sample in a study of blood T cell repertoires in COVID-19. Assay: immunoSEQ multiplex PCR; the TCRdb copy retains only in-frame clones and omits some. The table records more than 200,000 clones, approximately 86% of them present only once. Sequencing used PBMCs or T cells enriched from blood (not recorded which). The receptors stem from a woman aged 45-65 years who had recovered from COVID-19.

The chain joins TRBV12-3 or TRBV12-4 to TRBJ1-5, with no clear D. V was trimmed by 6 bases and J by 0 bases, leaving 6 bases between them. The CDR3 extends over 13 amino acids. The CDR3 region has the DNA TGTGCCAGCAGCCAGAATAGCAATCAGCCCCAGCATTTT. Translated: CASSQNSNQPQHF.

This sequence joins TRBV2 and TRBJ2-7, with 11 bases that match TRBD2. Germline loops: CDR1 SNHLY, CDR2 FYNNEI. This CDR3 contains 16 residues. Germline trimming cut 6 bases from V and 7 bases from J; bases unmatched to any gene: 14. The CDR3 DNA follows: TGTGCCAGCAGCCCCACTAGCGGGAGACTCCCGAGTGAGCAGTACTTC. Protein: CASSPTSGRLPSEQYF.

The chain uses TRBV21-1 and TRBJ2-4; the D call in the table, TRBD1, was not verified against the DNA. TRBV21-1 is a documented pseudogene. This CDR3 has 18 amino acids. CDR3 loop: CASSKGRTGLFLPNIQYF. The DNA of the CDR3 is TGTGCCAGCAGCAAAGGCCGGACAGGGCTTTTTCTACCAAACATTCAGTACTTC.

This chain links TRBV5-1 with TRBJ2-7; 7 nucleotides line up with TRBD2. The V gene's germline CDR1 is SGHRS and CDR2 YFSETQ. With 4 bases clipped from V and 2 bases from J, the junction kept 6 bases outside the gene matches. The CDR3 is 14 residues long. In DNA form, the CDR3 reads TGCGCCAGCAGCAGTAGCGGGCCCACCTACGAGCAGTACTTC. Its protein is CASSSSGPTYEQYF.

CDR3: CASSRFGTGAYEQYF. For the CDR3, the DNA is TGTGCCAGTAGTAGGTTCGGGACAGGGGCCTACGAGCAGTACTTC. The chain combines TRBV19 with TRBJ2-7; 10 bases align to TRBD1. CDR1 is LNHDA, CDR2 SQIVND, per germline (reference sequence). The CDR3 contains 15 residues. V was clipped by 4 bases and J by 2 bases; unmatched bases: 5.

The chain couples TRBV3-1 (or the pseudogene TRBV3-2) to TRBJ1-1, with D possibly being TRBD1 (5 bases). The ends were cut back, 6 bases at V and 11 bases at J, with 13 bases in the middle. Germline V CDR1 and CDR2: LGHDT, YNNKEL (reference sequence). The CDR3 length is 11 residues. The CDR3 protein is CASSYQGCAFF. In DNA, the CDR3 is TGTGCCAGCAGTTATCAGGGTTGCGCTTTCTTT.

The J gene is TRBJ2-7, the V gene TRBV23-1; D is undetermined. TRBV23-1 belongs to the ORF category, with a function that is uncertain. Trimming took off 3 bases at V and 2 bases at J, with 11 bases between the two ends. The CDR3 runs 14 residues. The CDR3 reads CASSHPWATYEQYF. CDR3 DNA sequence: TGCGCCAGCAGTCACCCGTGGGCAACCTACGAGCAGTACTTC.

CDR3 amino acids: CASSPGTSSSYEQYF. As DNA, the CDR3 is TGTGCCAGCTCACCCGGGACAAGTAGCTCCTACGAGCAGTACTTC. The V gene is TRBV18, the J gene TRBJ2-7; a possible D gene is TRBD1 (6 bases). The V gene's germline CDR1 is KGHSH and CDR2 LQKENI. V was shortened by 3 bases and J by 0 bases, with 12 bases between the two germline ends. This CDR3 has 15 amino acids.

The rearrangement joins TRBV2 to TRBJ2-5; the match to TRBD2 covers 12 bases. Germline V lookup: CDR1 SNHLY, CDR2 FYNNEI. The CDR3 has 15 amino acids. V dropped 2 bases and J dropped 3; count of bases not matched to a gene: 1. The CDR3 loop reads CASSELAGGEETQYF. The CDR3 nucleotides read TGTGCCAGCAGTGAACTAGCGGGAGGGGAAGAGACCCAGTACTTC.